Sequencing of this T cell receptor (beta chain) was carried out in a study of T cell responses to AZD1222 COVID-19 vaccine. Study-level points and caveats: An increase in Spike-specific TCR breadth and depth was observed after two AZD1222 doses. Repertoire sampling was restricted to post-peak T cell response timepoints. The span of vaccine-associated CD4 TCRs extended across spike, with dominance at 160-218 and 743-854. Baseline seropositives among AZD1222 recipients totaled only five to seven.

The germline CDR1 and CDR2 sequences are SNHLY and FYNNEI. The CDR3 contains 12 residues. V was pared by 4 bases and J by 6 bases, with 10 bases between. This table comes from immunoSEQ multiplex PCR, and its TCRdb copy is limited to in-frame clones, with some not included. The sample shows 140,000 to 150,000 clones, around 87% of them seen only once. As to this clone: Its antigen is not known.

The source is an adult in good health. The sample in question was peripheral blood, obtained on day 0 of AZD1222 vaccination. The V call is TRBV2, the J call TRBJ2-7, with D tentatively TRBD1 (5 bases). CDR3 sequence reads: CASSGGTGEQYF. CDR3 nucleotide sequence: TGTGCCAGCAGTGGGGGCACTGGCGAGCAGTACTTC.